The clone carrying this T cell receptor beta chain occurred a few times. The antigen remains unidentified. This entry belongs to a study of T cells in localized non-small cell lung cancer. Broader study findings: The greatest T cell clonality was found in uninvolved adjacent lung (higher than in tumor). Adjacent lung held a median roughly 50 of the top 100 tumor clones.

Trimming removed 5 bases from V and 2 bases from J; junction bases left unmatched: 5. In germline, CDR1 is KGHSH, CDR2 LQKENI. The CDR3 covers 15 residues. Clones were sequenced by immunoSEQ multiplex PCR, and TCRdb holds only the in-frame ones, with some missing. Of approximately 5,600 clones in the sample, more than 35% are singletons; the top ten hold about 15%. This rearrangement joins TRBV18 to TRBJ2-1; 8 bases map to TRBD2. Source: lung tumor tissue, taken before any cancer treatment. The receptor was isolated from a man aged 35-69 years with stage I lung adenocarcinoma. The CDR3 DNA reads as TGTGCCAGCTCAACAACTAGCGGCACCTACAATGAGCAGTTCTTC. This encodes CASSTTSGTYNEQFF.